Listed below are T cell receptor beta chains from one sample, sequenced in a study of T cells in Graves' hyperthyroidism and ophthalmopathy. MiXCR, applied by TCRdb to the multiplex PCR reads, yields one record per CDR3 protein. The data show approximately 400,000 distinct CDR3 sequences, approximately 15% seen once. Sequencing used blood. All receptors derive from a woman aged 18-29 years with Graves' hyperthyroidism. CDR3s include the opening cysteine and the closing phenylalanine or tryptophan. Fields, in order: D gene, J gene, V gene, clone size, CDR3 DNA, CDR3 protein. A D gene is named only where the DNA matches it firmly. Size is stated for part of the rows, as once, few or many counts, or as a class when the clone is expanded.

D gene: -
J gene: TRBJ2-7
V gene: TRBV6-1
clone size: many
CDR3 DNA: TGTGCCAGCAGTGATCCGCATTGGGGACATTTTCCGCGAACTTTCTACGAGCAGTACTTC
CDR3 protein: CASSDPHWGHFPRTFYEQYF

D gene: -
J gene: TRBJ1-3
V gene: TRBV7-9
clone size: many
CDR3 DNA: TGTGCCAGCAGCTCTCGGTCTATGGCTGGAAACACCATATATTTT
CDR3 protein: CASSSRSMAGNTIYF

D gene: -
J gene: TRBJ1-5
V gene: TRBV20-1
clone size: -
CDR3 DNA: TGCAGTGCTAGCTTTGAGCAAGGGCAGCCCCAGCATTTT
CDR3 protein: CSASFEQGQPQHF

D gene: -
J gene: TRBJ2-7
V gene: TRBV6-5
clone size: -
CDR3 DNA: TGTGCCAGCAGTTACTCGTGGGGAGGAGCCTACGAGCAGTACTTC
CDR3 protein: CASSYSWGGAYEQYF

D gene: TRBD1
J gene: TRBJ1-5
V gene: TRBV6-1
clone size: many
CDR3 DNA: TGTGCCAGCAGTGCTATGGACAGGGGGACGCGTCAGCCCCAGCATTTT
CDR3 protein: CASSAMDRGTRQPQHF

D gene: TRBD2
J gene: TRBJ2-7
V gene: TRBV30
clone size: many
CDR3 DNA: TGTGCCTGGAGTGTAGGAGCGGGAGTAAGACTGAGCTCCTACGAGCAGTACTTC
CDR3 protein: CAWSVGAGVRLSSYEQYF

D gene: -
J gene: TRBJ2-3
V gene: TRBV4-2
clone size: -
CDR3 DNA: TGTGCCAGCAGCCAAGTTCCGGGGGAAGGGACAGATACGCAGTATTTT
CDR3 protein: CASSQVPGEGTDTQYF

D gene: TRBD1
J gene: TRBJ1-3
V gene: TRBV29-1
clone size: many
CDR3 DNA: TGCAGCGCCCGAGAGGGACAGGGGATCGAGGCTGGAAACACCATATATTTT
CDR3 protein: CSAREGQGIEAGNTIYF

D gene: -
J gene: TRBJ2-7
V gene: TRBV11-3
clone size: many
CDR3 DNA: TGTGCCAGCAGCTTAGGGGGGGACAACTCCTACGAGCAGTACTTC
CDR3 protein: CASSLGGDNSYEQYF

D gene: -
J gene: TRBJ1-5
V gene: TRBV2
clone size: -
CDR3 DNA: TGTGCCAGCAGCAATGATGGCAATCAGCCCCAGCATTTT
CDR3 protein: CASSNDGNQPQHF

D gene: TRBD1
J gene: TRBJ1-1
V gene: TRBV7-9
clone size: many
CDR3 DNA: TGTGCCAACGACGACCAGGGGGGTAAGCCTGAAGCTTTCTTT
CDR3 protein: CANDDQGGKPEAFF

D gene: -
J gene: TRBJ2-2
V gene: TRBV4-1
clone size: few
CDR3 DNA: TGCGCCAGCAGCCCCGTTCGGGGGCCCGGGGAGCTGTTTTTT
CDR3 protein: CASSPVRGPGELFF

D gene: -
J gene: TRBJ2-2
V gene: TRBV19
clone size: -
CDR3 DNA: TGTGCCAGTAATCCCGGGGGCCTGAACACCGGGGAGCTGTTTTTT
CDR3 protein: CASNPGGLNTGELFF

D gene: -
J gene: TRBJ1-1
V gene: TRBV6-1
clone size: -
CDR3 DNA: TGTGCCAGCAGCCAAGATGGGCTGGGAGGGAGTGAAGCTTTCTTT
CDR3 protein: CASSQDGLGGSEAFF

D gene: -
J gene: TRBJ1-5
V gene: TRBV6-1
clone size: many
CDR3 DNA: TGTGCCAGCAGAAAAGACAGTCGAAGGAATCAGCCCCAGCATTTT
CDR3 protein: CASRKDSRRNQPQHF

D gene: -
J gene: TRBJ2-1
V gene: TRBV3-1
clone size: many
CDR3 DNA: TGTGCCAGCAGCCAAGAAATTGCAGGCGCCTCTTACAATGAGCAGTTCTTC
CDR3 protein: CASSQEIAGASYNEQFF

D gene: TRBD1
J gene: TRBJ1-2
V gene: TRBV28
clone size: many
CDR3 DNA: TGTGCCAGCAGATCGACAAAGGACAGGCACGCTAACTATGGCTACACCTTC
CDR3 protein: CASRSTKDRHANYGYTF

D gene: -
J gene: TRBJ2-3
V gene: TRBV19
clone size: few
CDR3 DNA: TGTGCCAGTAGTTTAACTTTCCGGGACTCGCTCCCAGATACGCAGTATTTT
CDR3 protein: CASSLTFRDSLPDTQYF

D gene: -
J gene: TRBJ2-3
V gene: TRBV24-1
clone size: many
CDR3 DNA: TGTGCCACCAGTGATCTCGGACAAGGTGATTCACCAGATACGCAGTATTTT
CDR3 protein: CATSDLGQGDSPDTQYF

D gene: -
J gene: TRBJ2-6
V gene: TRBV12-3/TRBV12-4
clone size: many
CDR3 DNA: TGTGCCAGCAGTTTGACTTCAGGGGCCAACGTCCTGACTTTC
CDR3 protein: CASSLTSGANVLTF

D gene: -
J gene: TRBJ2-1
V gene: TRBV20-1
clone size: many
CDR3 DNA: TGCAGTGCCCGACGCCCTGCGAATGAGCAGTTCTTC
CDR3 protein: CSARRPANEQFF

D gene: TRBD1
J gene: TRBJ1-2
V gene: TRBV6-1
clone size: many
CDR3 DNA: TGTGCCAGCAGGGGATTAGGGGACAGGGGGCATCTTCACTATGGCTACACCTTC
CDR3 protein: CASRGLGDRGHLHYGYTF

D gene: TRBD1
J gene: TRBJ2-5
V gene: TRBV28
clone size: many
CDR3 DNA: TGTGCCAGCACTACCCTCCCGCCGGGACAGGAGACCCAGTACTTC
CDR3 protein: CASTTLPPGQETQYF

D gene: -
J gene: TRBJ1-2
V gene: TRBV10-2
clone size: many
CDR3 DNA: TGCGCCAGCAGTGCGGGGGAAAGGCTTGGCTACACCTTC
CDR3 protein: CASSAGERLGYTF

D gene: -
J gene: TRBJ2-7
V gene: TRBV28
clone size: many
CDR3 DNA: TGTGCCAGCAGTGCACTCTCCTACGAGCAGTACTTC
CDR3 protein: CASSALSYEQYF

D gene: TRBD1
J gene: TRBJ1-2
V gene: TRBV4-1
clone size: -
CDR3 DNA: TGCGCCAGCAGCCCAAGGGAGGGACAGTTTTATGGCTACACCTTC
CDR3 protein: CASSPREGQFYGYTF

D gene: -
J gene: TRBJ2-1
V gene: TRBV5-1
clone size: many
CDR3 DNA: TGCGCCAGCAGCTTGACCCGGGGACAAGTCGTGGCGCACAATGAGCAGTTCTTC
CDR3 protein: CASSLTRGQVVAHNEQFF

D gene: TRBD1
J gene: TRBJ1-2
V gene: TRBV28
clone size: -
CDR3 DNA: TGCGCCAGCAGTTTCGGGACAGGGCAGGCCTATGGCTACACCTTC
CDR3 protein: CASSFGTGQAYGYTF

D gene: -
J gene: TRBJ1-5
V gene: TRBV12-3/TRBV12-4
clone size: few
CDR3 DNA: TGTGCCAGCAGTTTGAATTCCGGGACTCAGCCCCAGCATTTT
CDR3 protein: CASSLNSGTQPQHF

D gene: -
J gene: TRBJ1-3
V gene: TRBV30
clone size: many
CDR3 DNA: TGTGCCTGGAGTGCGTCGCGCTCTGGAAACACCATATATTTT
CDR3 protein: CAWSASRSGNTIYF

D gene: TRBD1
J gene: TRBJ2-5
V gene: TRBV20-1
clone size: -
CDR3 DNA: TGCAGTGCTAGAGCCGGGACAGGGAATAGAGAGACCCAGTACTTC
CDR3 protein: CSARAGTGNRETQYF

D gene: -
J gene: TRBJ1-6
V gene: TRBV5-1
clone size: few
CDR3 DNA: TGCGCCAGCAGCTTGGATCCCCTACTGAATTCACCCCTCCACTTT
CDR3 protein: CASSLDPLLNSPLHF

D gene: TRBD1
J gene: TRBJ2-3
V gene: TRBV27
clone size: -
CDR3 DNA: TGTGCCAGCAGTATTGACAGGGGGCAGGGCACAGATACGCAGTATTTT
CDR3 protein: CASSIDRGQGTDTQYF

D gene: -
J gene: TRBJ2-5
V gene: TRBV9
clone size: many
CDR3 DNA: TGTGCCAGCAGGGGGGCGTCGGAGGCGGAAGAGACCCAGTACTTC
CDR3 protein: CASRGASEAEETQYF

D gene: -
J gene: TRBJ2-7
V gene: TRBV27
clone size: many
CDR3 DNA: TGTGCCAGCAGCAAAAACAGGTTTCGAGCCTACGAGCAGTACTTC
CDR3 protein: CASSKNRFRAYEQYF

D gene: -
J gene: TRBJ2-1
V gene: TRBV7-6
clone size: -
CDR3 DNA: TGTGCCAGCAGCTTAGCGGGGACTCCGTACGGGTTGGATGAGCAGTTCTTC
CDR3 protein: CASSLAGTPYGLDEQFF

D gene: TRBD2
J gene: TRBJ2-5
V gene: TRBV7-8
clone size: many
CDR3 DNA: TGTGCCAGCAGCCCCATGGGGCGGGAGGAGGAGACCCAGTACTTC
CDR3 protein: CASSPMGREEETQYF

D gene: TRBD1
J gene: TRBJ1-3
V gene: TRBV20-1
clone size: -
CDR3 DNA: TGCAGTGCTAGCGAGGGGGCAGCTATAGGAAACACCATATATTTT
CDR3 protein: CSASEGAAIGNTIYF

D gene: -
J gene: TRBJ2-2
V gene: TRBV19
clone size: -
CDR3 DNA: TGTGCCAGTAGGCTAGGGGTATCGGGCGGGGAGCTGTTTTTT
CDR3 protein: CASRLGVSGGELFF

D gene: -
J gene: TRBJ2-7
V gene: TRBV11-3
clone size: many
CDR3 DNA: TGTGCCAGCAGCTTATTTGGGTACGAGCAGTACTTC
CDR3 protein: CASSLFGYEQYF

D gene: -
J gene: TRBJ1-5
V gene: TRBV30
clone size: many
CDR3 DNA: TGTGCCTGGAGTGTACAGGGACAACAGCCCCAGCATTTT
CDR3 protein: CAWSVQGQQPQHF

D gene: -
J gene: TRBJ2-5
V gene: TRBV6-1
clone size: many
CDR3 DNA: TGTGCCAGCAGTATGAGTATTTATAAAGAGACCCAGTACTTC
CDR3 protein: CASSMSIYKETQYF

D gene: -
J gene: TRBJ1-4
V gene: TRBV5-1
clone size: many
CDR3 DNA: TGCGCCAGCAGCTTGCAGGGCGGGGAAACTAATGAAAAACTGTTTTTT
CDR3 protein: CASSLQGGETNEKLFF

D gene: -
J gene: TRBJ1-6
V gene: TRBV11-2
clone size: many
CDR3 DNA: TGTGCCAGCAGCCGAACTCCGACAGGCTATAATTCACCCCTCCACTTT
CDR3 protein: CASSRTPTGYNSPLHF

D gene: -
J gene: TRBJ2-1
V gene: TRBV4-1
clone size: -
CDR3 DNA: TGCGCCAGCAGATTAACCCTTAGCCGCAGCTCCTACAATGAGCAGTTCTTC
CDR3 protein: CASRLTLSRSSYNEQFF

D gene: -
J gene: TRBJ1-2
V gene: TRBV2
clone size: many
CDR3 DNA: TGTGCCAACGTGGGTAACTATGGCTACACCTTC
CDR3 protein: CANVGNYGYTF